The present entry profiles one T cell receptor beta chain with its context. V was trimmed by 1 base and J by 3 bases, leaving 12 bases between them. Germline loops: CDR1 SGHDT, CDR2 YYEEEE. The CDR3 spans 15 residues. The sample is drawn from a study of blood T cell repertoires in COVID-19. For the study at large: COVID-19 samples from acute and convalescent phases originated in the United States, Italy and Spain. T cells, B-cell-depleted T cells, or PBMCs provided the cDNA or gDNA that served as material.

In the original workflow: Amplifying reference gene primers gave estimates of nucleated cell counts. The method was immunoSEQ multiplex PCR; TCRdb's version includes in-frame clones alone and lacks a portion of them. V and J calls and clone size follow that table, whereas D and trimming were derived from the DNA. This table has about 140,000 clones, around nine tenths appearing once. This receptor was identified in a human donor in a cohort sampled during active COVID-19. Sequencing was performed on peripheral blood. This rearrangement joins TRBV5-6 to TRBJ2-3; maybe TRBD1 (5 bases). CDR3 sequence (DNA): TGTGCCAGCAGCTTGCTGTCTGGGGCAACAGATACGCAGTATTTT. Translation gives CASSLLSGATDTQYF.